Below, one TCR beta chain is given with its context. Its antigen is currently not known. No per-base quality is available; no much larger clone lies one base away. This entry is derived from a study of patients and donors after allogeneic stem cell transplantation (dated by TCRdb to 2018 to 2020). The CDR3 runs 12 residues from the cysteine to the phenylalanine. Only the CDR3 DNA is retained, 36 bases long and in frame from the first base. In the germline V gene, CDR1 corresponds to MNHEY and CDR2 to SVGAGI. V sheds 6 bases and J sheds 9 bases, leaving 12 bases between their ends. The receptor library was made with RT-PCR. Sequencing relied on a NextSeq 550. The public reads were run again by TCRdb, first through fastp at Q25 and then through MiXCR, and only productive beta chains were kept. Rows merge per CDR3 protein into single entries with the most common DNA and genes. Within this sample are about a million distinct CDR3 sequences, with about 20% of them counted one time only. The ten largest clones represent roughly 6.4% of the sample.

This receptor was taken from a human donor who was either an allogeneic HSCT recipient or a stem cell or donor lymphocyte infusion donor (not recorded which). It is not recorded whose cells these are; they may come from a transplant donor. The specimen was blood, either unsorted or a sorted T cell fraction (not recorded which). This chain is built from TRBV6-5 and TRBJ2-1; the D gene is perhaps TRBD2, from 5 matching bases. CDR3 loop: CASSQVAGEQFF. DNA sequence: TGTGCCAGCAGCCAGGTCGCGGGTGAGCAGTTCTTC.